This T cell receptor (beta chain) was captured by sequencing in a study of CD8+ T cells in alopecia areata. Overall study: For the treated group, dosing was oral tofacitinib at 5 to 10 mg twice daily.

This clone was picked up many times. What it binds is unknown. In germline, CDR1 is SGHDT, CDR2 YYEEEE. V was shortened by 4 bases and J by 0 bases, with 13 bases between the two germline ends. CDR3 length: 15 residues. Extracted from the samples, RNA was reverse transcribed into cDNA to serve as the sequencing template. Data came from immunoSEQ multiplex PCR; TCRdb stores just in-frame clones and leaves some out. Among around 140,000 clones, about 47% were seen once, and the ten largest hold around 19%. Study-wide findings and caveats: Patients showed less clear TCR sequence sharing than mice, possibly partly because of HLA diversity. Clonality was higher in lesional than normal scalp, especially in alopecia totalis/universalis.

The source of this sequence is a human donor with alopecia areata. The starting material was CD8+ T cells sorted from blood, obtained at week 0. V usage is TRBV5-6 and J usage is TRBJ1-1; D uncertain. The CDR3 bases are TGTGCCAGCAGCAGTCTGGCACAGATGAACACTGAAGCTTTCTTT. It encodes CASSSLAQMNTEAFF.